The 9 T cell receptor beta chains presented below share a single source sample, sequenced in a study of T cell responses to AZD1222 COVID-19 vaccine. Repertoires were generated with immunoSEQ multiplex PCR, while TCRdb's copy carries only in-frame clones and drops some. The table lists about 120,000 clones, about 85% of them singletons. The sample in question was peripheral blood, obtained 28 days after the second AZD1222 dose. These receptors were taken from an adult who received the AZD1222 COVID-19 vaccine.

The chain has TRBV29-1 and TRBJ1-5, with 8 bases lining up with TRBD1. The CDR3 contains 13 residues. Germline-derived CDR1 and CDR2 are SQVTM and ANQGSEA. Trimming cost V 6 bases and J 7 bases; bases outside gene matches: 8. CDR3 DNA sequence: TGCAGCGTAACGGGACAGGATGGGCAGCCCCAGCATTTT. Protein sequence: CSVTGQDGQPQHF.

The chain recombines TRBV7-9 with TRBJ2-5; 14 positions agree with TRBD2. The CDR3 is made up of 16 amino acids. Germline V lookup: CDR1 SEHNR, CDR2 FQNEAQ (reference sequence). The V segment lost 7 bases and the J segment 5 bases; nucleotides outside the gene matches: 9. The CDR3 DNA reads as TGTGCCAGCAAGGGACTAGCGGGGGCCCCAGGGGAGACCCAGTACTTC. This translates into CASKGLAGAPGETQYF.

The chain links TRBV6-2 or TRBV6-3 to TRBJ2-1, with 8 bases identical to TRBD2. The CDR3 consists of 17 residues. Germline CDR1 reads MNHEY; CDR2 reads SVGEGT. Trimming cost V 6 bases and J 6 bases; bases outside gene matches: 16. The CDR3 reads CASSSPTGQRGLNEQFF. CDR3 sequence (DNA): TGTGCCAGCAGCTCCCCAACCGGCCAGCGGGGGCTCAATGAGCAGTTCTTC.

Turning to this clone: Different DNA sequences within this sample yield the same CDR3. The CDR3 region is CASSYGGGNQPQHF. Here the CDR3 DNA reads TGTGCCAGCAGTTACGGGGGGGGAAATCAGCCCCAGCATTTT. The chain recombines TRBV6-2 or TRBV6-3 with TRBJ1-5, with D perhaps matching TRBD1 (5 bases). The CDR3 runs 14 residues. Trimming left V 2 bases short and J 4 bases short, with 9 bases between. Germline V CDR1 and CDR2: MNHEY, SVGEGT.

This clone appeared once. The CDR3 region is CASSRTGTGYGYTF. CDR3 in DNA: TGTGCCAGCAGCAGAACCGGGACGGGTTATGGCTACACCTTC. V is TRBV6-5 and J is TRBJ1-2, with D possibly TRBD1 on 5 matching bases. The CDR3 has 14 amino acids. The germline V gene encodes CDR1 MNHEY and CDR2 SVGAGI. V was trimmed by 6 bases and J by 5 bases, leaving 16 bases between them.

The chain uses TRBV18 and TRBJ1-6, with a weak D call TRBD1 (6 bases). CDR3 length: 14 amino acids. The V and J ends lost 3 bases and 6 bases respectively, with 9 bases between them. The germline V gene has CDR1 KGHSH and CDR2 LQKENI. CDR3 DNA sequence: TGTGCCAGCTCACCGGACAGATCTAATTCACCCCTCCACTTT. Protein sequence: CASSPDRSNSPLHF. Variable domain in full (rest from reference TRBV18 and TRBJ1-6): NAGVMQNPRHLVRRRGQEARLRCSPMKGHSHVYWYRQLPEEGLKFMVYLQKENIIDESGMPKERFSAEFPKEGPSILRIQQVVRGDSAAYFCASSPDRSNSPLHFGNGTRLTVT.

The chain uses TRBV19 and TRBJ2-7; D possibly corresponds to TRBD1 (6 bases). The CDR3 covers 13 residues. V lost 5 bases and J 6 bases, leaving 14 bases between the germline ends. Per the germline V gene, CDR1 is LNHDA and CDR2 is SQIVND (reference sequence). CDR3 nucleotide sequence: TGTGCCAGTAGTGCCCCCCCACAGGGCGAGCAGTACTTC. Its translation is CASSAPPQGEQYF.

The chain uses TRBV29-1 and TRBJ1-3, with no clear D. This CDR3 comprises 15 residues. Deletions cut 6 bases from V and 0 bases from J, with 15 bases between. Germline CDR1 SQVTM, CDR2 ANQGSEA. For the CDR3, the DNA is TGCAGCGTCTCCCCGAATCTGCCCTCTGGAAACACCATATATTTT. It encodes CSVSPNLPSGNTIYF.

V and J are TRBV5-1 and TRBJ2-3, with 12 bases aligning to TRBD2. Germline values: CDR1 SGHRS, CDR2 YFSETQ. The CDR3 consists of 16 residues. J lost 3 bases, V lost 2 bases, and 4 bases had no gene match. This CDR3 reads CASSFLAGGPTDTQYF. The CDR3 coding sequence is TGCGCCAGCAGCTTTCTAGCGGGGGGGCCGACAGATACGCAGTATTTT.